This T cell receptor (beta chain) derives from a study of vaccination effects on CD4 cells after COVID-19. The data were produced by immunoSEQ multiplex PCR, yet TCRdb's version contains in-frame clones alone and is incomplete. This sample has around 60,000 clones; 60% to 75% occur once, and the top ten carry 0.95% to 1.5%. Pools of viral peptides were used by the ViraFEST assay to expand antigen-specific CD4+ T cells ahead of sequencing. CD4+ T cell isolation took place after 10 days of culture. Either the BNT162b2 or mRNA-1273 vaccine was given to participants in two doses. Notes on this clone: Its antigen is still unknown.

The germline V gene has CDR1 LNHDA and CDR2 SQIVND (reference sequence). V lost 3 bases and J 7 bases, leaving 12 bases between the germline ends. The CDR3 is made up of 13 amino acids. The rearrangement uses TRBV19 and TRBJ1-2; possible D gene TRBD1, 5 bases. The sequences come from CD4+ T cells from PBMCs cultured with HCoV-229E spike peptides, collected after COVID-19 vaccination. The sequence derives from a human donor who received a COVID-19 vaccine. CDR3 residues: CASSIPRETGYTF. The CDR3 DNA follows: TGTGCCAGTAGTATCCCCAGGGAAACTGGCTACACCTTC. Full variable domain (remainder filled in from reference TRBV19 and TRBJ1-2): DGGITQSPKYLFRKEGQNVTLSCEQNLNHDAMYWYRQDPGQGLRLIYYSQIVNDFQKGDIAEGYSVSREKKESFPLTVTSAQKNPTAFYLCASSIPRETGYTFGSGTRLTVV.